This T cell receptor beta chain was identified during a study of regulatory T cells in long-lasting Graves disease. Germline-derived CDR1 and CDR2 are SGHDN and FVKESK. The CDR3 is made up of 16 amino acids. With V trimmed by 0 bases and J by 2 bases, 6 bases remained unmatched. Study-level findings and limits: Thyroid tissue went unstudied; only peripheral blood was examined. New patients shared about a thousand public clonotypes, fewer than the 2,500 to 3,000 shared by persistent patients.

Library construction for TCR beta used iRepertoire HTBI primers and Arm-PCR of CDR3 regions. TCRdb called the multiplex PCR reads again in MiXCR, with one record for every CDR3 protein. There are hundreds of thousands of distinct CDR3 sequences in the sample; 16% occur only once, and around 27% lies in the top ten. Sample time point: newly diagnosed GD, antithyroid drugs for less than 3 months. With RNA extracted from PBMCs as input, the TCR library was made. This clonotype was found many times. Its antigen is as yet unknown. These data are also associated with another study on T cells in Graves' hyperthyroidism and ophthalmopathy.

The specimen comprised peripheral blood mononuclear cells (PBMCs), sampled at new diagnosis, from a patient treated with antithyroid drugs. The clonotype originates from a man aged 35 to 55 with Graves disease. The rearrangement joins TRBV14 to TRBJ1-1; 7 bases are shared with TRBD1. The CDR3 DNA is TGTGCCAGCAGCCAAGACTTGGGACAGCAAAACACTGAAGCTTTCTTT. This codes for CASSQDLGQQNTEAFF. Together with reference TRBV14 and TRBJ1-1, the CDR3 gives the full variable domain: EAGVTQFPSHSVIEKGQTVTLRCDPISGHDNLYWYRRVMGKEIKFLLHFVKESKQDESGMPNNRFLAERTGGTYSTLKVQPAELEDSGVYFCASSQDLGQQNTEAFFGQGTRLTVV.